The rows below give T cell receptor beta chains drawn from one sample of a study of metastatic and nonmetastatic thyroid tumors. With MiXCR, TCRdb reprocessed the PCR reads. The table lists 20,000 to 25,000 clones, roughly an eighth of them singletons. Material for sequencing was blood. The receptors here all came from a female donor with papillary thyroid cancer or a benign thyroid nodule (not recorded which). Some clones in this sample may be carry-over from other donors' samples. Each CDR3 is given with its conserved first and last residue. The D gene is left open where the match is weak. Size is omitted from some rows. Given values are once, few, many or a class for expanded clones.

abundance: many; j_gene: TRBJ2-3; d_gene: .; v_gene: TRBV6-2/TRBV6-3; CDR3aa: CASSFPSGTQYF; CDR3nt: TGTGCCAGCAGTTTCCCGAGCGGTACGCAGTATTTT
abundance: many; j_gene: TRBJ1-2; d_gene: TRBD1; v_gene: TRBV6-5; CDR3aa: CASSSLRDRSQHLYGYTF; CDR3nt: TGTGCCAGCAGTTCGCTCCGGGACAGGAGTCAACACCTCTATGGCTACACCTTC
abundance: many; j_gene: TRBJ2-2; d_gene: TRBD2; v_gene: TRBV7-9; CDR3aa: CASRAEGSGTGELFF; CDR3nt: TGTGCCAGCAGAGCCGAGGGTAGCGGGACCGGGGAGCTGTTTTTT
abundance: many; j_gene: TRBJ1-6; d_gene: TRBD1; v_gene: TRBV18; CDR3aa: CASSLPGTVNSPLHF; CDR3nt: TGTGCCAGCTCACTACCCGGGACAGTGAATTCACCCCTCCACTTT
abundance: .; j_gene: TRBJ2-6; d_gene: TRBD2; v_gene: TRBV24-1; CDR3aa: CASSEPSGTGANVLTF; CDR3nt: TGTGCCAGCAGTGAGCCCAGCGGGACTGGGGCCAACGTCCTGACTTTC
abundance: many; j_gene: TRBJ1-2; d_gene: TRBD1; v_gene: TRBV11-3; CDR3aa: CASSVGTGGYGYTF; CDR3nt: TGTGCCAGCAGCGTTGGGACAGGGGGGTATGGCTACACCTTC
abundance: .; j_gene: TRBJ1-1; d_gene: .; v_gene: TRBV2; CDR3aa: CASRGGGSGNTEAFF; CDR3nt: TGTGCCAGCAGGGGGGGGGGCTCGGGGAACACTGAAGCTTTCTTT
abundance: medium-sized; j_gene: TRBJ2-3; d_gene: TRBD2; v_gene: TRBV20-1; CDR3aa: CSANPLAGGTDTQYF; CDR3nt: TGCAGTGCAAATCCCCTAGCGGGAGGTACAGATACGCAGTATTTT
abundance: many; j_gene: TRBJ2-1; d_gene: .; v_gene: TRBV4-3; CDR3aa: CASSQDGAASYNEQFF; CDR3nt: TGCGCCAGCAGCCAAGATGGGGCGGCTTCCTACAATGAGCAGTTCTTC
abundance: many; j_gene: TRBJ2-7; d_gene: TRBD1; v_gene: TRBV6-2/TRBV6-3; CDR3aa: CASSETPGTGMYEQYF; CDR3nt: TGTGCCAGCAGTGAAACCCCCGGGACAGGGATGTACGAGCAGTACTTC
abundance: many; j_gene: TRBJ1-5; d_gene: TRBD1; v_gene: TRBV4-3; CDR3aa: CASSQDRVQPQHF; CDR3nt: TGCGCCAGCAGCCAGGACAGGGTACAGCCCCAGCATTTT
abundance: many; j_gene: TRBJ2-1; d_gene: .; v_gene: TRBV19; CDR3aa: CASTGGRGQNNEQFF; CDR3nt: TGTGCCAGTACCGGGGGGAGGGGGCAAAACAATGAGCAGTTCTTC
abundance: many; j_gene: TRBJ2-6; d_gene: .; v_gene: TRBV11-2; CDR3aa: CASSLYLMGGSNSGANVLTF; CDR3nt: TGTGCCAGCAGCTTATATTTAATGGGGGGTAGCAACTCTGGGGCCAACGTCCTGACTTTC
abundance: many; j_gene: TRBJ1-2; d_gene: .; v_gene: TRBV6-2/TRBV6-3; CDR3aa: CASSSQTSATF; CDR3nt: TGTGCCAGCAGTTCCCAAACCTCGGCCACCTTC
abundance: many; j_gene: TRBJ2-5; d_gene: .; v_gene: TRBV9; CDR3aa: CASSVGASSYQETQYF; CDR3nt: TGTGCCAGCAGCGTAGGAGCCAGTAGCTACCAAGAGACCCAGTACTTC
abundance: many; j_gene: TRBJ2-1; d_gene: TRBD2; v_gene: TRBV10-3; CDR3aa: CATSSGVDNEQFF; CDR3nt: TGTGCCACGTCTAGCGGAGTTGATAATGAGCAGTTCTTC
abundance: many; j_gene: TRBJ2-1; d_gene: .; v_gene: TRBV12-3/TRBV12-4; CDR3aa: CASTKTEDSGLYNEQFF; CDR3nt: TGTGCCAGCACCAAGACTGAGGATAGCGGTTTATACAATGAGCAGTTCTTC
abundance: many; j_gene: TRBJ2-3; d_gene: .; v_gene: TRBV7-9; CDR3aa: CASSLGLVVTDTQYF; CDR3nt: TGTGCCAGCAGCTTAGGGTTGGTTGTAACAGATACGCAGTATTTT
abundance: many; j_gene: TRBJ1-1; d_gene: .; v_gene: TRBV18; CDR3aa: CASSPGRGEAFF; CDR3nt: TGTGCCAGCTCACCAGGGCGTGGTGAAGCTTTCTTT
abundance: many; j_gene: TRBJ2-1; d_gene: .; v_gene: TRBV29-1; CDR3aa: CSVLIPGSGNEQFF; CDR3nt: TGCAGCGTTCTTATTCCCGGTAGCGGCAATGAGCAGTTCTTC
abundance: medium-sized; j_gene: TRBJ2-7; d_gene: .; v_gene: TRBV28; CDR3aa: CASIERTARAYEQYF; CDR3nt: TGTGCCAGCATCGAAAGGACGGCCCGGGCCTACGAGCAGTACTTC